This TCR beta chain was sequenced in a study of T cell repertoires in cytomegalovirus infection. Study details: HLA-C-restricted CMV epitopes, recently identified, and well-studied HLA-B-restricted ones were used by the study. Matching HLA type, along with CMV infection, was indicated by public TCR beta signatures.

General observations from the study: The ex vivo response showed dominance by HLA-C-restricted CMV-specific TCR beta clonotypes. The study identified carriers of CMV plus the relevant HLA from cumulative public TCR beta family frequency.

Concerning this clonotype itself: Its antigen remains unidentified.

The V segment lost 3 bases and the J segment 6 bases; nucleotides outside the gene matches: 4. The V gene's germline CDR1 is SGHTA and CDR2 FQGTGA. This CDR3 has 16 residues. MiXCR, applied by TCRdb to the reads, yields one record per CDR3 protein. The sample carries around 900,000 distinct CDR3 sequences, around 32% recorded once. The chain employs TRBV7-3 and TRBJ2-1; 14 bases line up with TRBD2. This TCR came from a human donor in good health (CMV status not recorded). Some clones in this sample may be carry-over from other donors' samples. Sample: cultured CD8+ T cells from PBMCs, taken from culture after CMV antigen stimulation. The DNA of the CDR3 is TGTGCCAGCAGCTTGGGACTAGCGGGGGAGCTCAATGAGCAGTTCTTC. As protein: CASSLGLAGELNEQFF.